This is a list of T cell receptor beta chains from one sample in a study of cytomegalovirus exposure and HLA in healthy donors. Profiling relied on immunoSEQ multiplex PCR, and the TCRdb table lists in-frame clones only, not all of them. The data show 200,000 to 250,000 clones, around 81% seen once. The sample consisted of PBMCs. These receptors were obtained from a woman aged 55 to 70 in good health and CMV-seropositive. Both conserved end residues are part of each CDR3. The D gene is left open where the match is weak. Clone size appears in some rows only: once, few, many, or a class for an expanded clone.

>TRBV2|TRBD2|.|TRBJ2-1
TGTGCCGGGCGACTAGCGGGAGTTAAGGATGAGCAGTTCTTC
CAGRLAGVKDEQFF
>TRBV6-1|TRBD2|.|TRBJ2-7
TGTGCCAGCAGTGAGGTAGCGGGAGGAGACGAGCAGTACTTC
CASSEVAGGDEQYF
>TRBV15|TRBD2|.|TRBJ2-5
TGTGCCACCAGCAGAGCACCAAGTAGCGGGAGGCTCCCCCCCTACCAGGAGACCCAGTACTTC
CATSRAPSSGRLPPYQETQYF
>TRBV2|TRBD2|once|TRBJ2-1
TGTGCCAGCAGTGAAGCGGGACTAGCGGGAAAGTCGGTCTTC
CASSEAGLAGKSVF
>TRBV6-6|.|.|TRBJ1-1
TGTGCCAGCAGGGCATACACTGAAGCTTTCTTT
CASRAYTEAFF
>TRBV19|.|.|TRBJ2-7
TGTGCCAGTAGTATGAGGGCGGGTACCTACTACGAGCAGTACTTC
CASSMRAGTYYEQYF
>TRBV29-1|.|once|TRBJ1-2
TGCAGCGTAGCCACCGGGACAAGAGACGGCTACACCTTC
CSVATGTRDGYTF
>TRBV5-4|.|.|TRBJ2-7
TGTGCCAGCAGCATGGGGGGCGGCGGGAGAATCTACGAGCAGTACTTC
CASSMGGGGRIYEQYF
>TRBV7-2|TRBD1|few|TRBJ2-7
TGTGCCAGCACCAGGACAGGTGCCTCCTACGAGCAGTACTTC
CASTRTGASYEQYF
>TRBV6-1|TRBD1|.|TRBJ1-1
TGTGCCAGCAGAACCGGGACAGACATGAACACTGAAGCTTTCTTT
CASRTGTDMNTEAFF
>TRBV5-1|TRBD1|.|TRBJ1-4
TGCGCCAGCAGCTTGGCCGGTCAGGGGGCCTCTAATGAAAAACTGTTTTTT
CASSLAGQGASNEKLFF
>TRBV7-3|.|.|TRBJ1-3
TGTGCCAGCAGCTTAGGTTCTCCAAACACCGGAAACACCATATATTTT
CASSLGSPNTGNTIYF
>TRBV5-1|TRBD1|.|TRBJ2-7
TGCGCCAGCAGCTTGGGACAGGGCATGGAAACCTACGAGCAGTACTTC
CASSLGQGMETYEQYF
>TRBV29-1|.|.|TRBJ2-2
TGCAGCGTTGATAAAACCGGGGAGCTGTTTTTT
CSVDKTGELFF
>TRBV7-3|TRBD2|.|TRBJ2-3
TGTGCCAGCAGCTTAAGGGCGGGAGGGCCCAGAGATACGCAGTATTTT
CASSLRAGGPRDTQYF
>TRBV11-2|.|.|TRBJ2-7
TGTGCCAGCAGCTTCCGGGATATGCTGGACGAGCAGTACTTC
CASSFRDMLDEQYF
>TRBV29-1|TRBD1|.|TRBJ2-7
TGCAGCGTTTTTATTGGACAGGGGGCTTACGAGCAGTACTTC
CSVFIGQGAYEQYF
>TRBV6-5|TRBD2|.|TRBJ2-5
TGTGCCAGCAGAATAGCGGGAGTAGAGACCCAGTACTTC
CASRIAGVETQYF
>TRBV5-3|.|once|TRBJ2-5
TGTGCCAGAAGCTTGCAGGAGACCCAGTACTTC
CARSLQETQYF
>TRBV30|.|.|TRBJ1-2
TGTGCCTGGAGTAGACAGGTCTATGGCTACACCTTC
CAWSRQVYGYTF
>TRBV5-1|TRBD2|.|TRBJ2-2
TGCGCCAGCAGCTTGGACGTTCTTGCTAGCGGGAGAATGATCGGGGAGCTGTTTTTT
CASSLDVLASGRMIGELFF
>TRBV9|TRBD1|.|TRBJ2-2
TGTGCCAGCAGCGTCGGGACAGCGAACACCGGGGAGCTGTTTTTT
CASSVGTANTGELFF
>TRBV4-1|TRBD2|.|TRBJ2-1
TGCGCCAGCAGCCAAGATCCTCCTAGCGGGAGGACTGAGCAGTTCTTC
CASSQDPPSGRTEQFF
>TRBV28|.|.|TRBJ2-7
TGTGCCAGCAGTTTGACGTCAGGCAGCTACGAGCAGTACTTC
CASSLTSGSYEQYF
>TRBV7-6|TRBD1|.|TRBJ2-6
TGTGCCAGCAGCTTGAGGACAGGGGGCACAGGGGCCAACGTCCTGACTTTC
CASSLRTGGTGANVLTF
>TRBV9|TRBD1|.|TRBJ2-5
TGTGCCAGCAGCGTTGAAGGGACCAGGGGGCCCCAGTACTTC
CASSVEGTRGPQYF
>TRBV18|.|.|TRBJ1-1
TGTGCCAGCTCACCATGGACAGACTCTATTACGAACACTGAAGCTTTCTTT
CASSPWTDSITNTEAFF
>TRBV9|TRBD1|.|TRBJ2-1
TGTGCCAGCAGCTCCGGGACAGGGGTTGGCAATGAGCAGTTCTTC
CASSSGTGVGNEQFF
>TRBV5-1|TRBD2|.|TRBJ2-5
TGCGCCAGCAGCCCCGGGACTAGCGTAGGGGAGACCCAGTACTTC
CASSPGTSVGETQYF
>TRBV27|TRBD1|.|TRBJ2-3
TGTGCCAGCAGTTGGGGACAGGGGAAAGGCACAGATACGCAGTATTTT
CASSWGQGKGTDTQYF
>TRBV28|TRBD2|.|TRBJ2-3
TGTGCCAGCAGTTCTTTCCCCTCTAGCGGGTCGCAGTATTTT
CASSSFPSSGSQYF
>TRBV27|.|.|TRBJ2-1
TGTGCCAGCAGTTTAAGAGGGGGAGGGGCCAGTGAGCAGTTCTTC
CASSLRGGGASEQFF
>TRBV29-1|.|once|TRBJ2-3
TGCAGCGTCGAGCCGGGGAAAGATACGCAGTATTTT
CSVEPGKDTQYF
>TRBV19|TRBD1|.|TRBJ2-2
TGTGCCAGTATCGGGGACAGAAACACCGGGGAGCTGTTTTTT
CASIGDRNTGELFF
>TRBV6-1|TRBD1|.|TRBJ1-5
TGTGCCAGCAGTGAAGTTAGAGGGGGCAGATATCAGCCCCAGCATTTT
CASSEVRGGRYQPQHF
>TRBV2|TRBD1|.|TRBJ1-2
TGTGCCAGCAAGGGACAGACTAACTATGGCTACACCTTC
CASKGQTNYGYTF
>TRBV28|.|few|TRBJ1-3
TGTGCCAGCCTACGAAAACCATCTGGAAACACCATATATTTT
CASLRKPSGNTIYF
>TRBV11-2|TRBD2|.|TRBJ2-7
TGTGCCAGCAGCCCGATGACTAGCGGGATTTCCTACGAGCAGTACTTC
CASSPMTSGISYEQYF
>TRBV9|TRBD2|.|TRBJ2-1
TGTGCCAGCAGCGTATCTAGCGGGGGATACAATGAGCAGTTCTTC
CASSVSSGGYNEQFF
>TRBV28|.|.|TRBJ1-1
TGTGCCAGCAGTTCTGGCGAGGTCAACACTGAAGCTTTCTTT
CASSSGEVNTEAFF
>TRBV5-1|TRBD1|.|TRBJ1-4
TGCGCCAGCAGCTTAAGGACAGGGGGAAATGAAAAACTGTTTTTT
CASSLRTGGNEKLFF
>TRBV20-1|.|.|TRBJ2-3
TGCAGTGCTCAAGCGGGAGATACGCAGTATTTT
CSAQAGDTQYF
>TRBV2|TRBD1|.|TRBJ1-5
TGTGCCAGCACCGGGACAGGAGCTAATCAGCCCCAGCATTTT
CASTGTGANQPQHF
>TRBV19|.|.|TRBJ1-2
TGTGCCAGTAGTATTAGACTCGAGAATGGCTACACCTTC
CASSIRLENGYTF
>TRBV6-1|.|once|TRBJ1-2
TGTGCCAGCGCCGCGGGCATTAACTATGGCTACACCTTC
CASAAGINYGYTF
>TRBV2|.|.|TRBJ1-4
TGTGCCAGCAGTGGGCCGCCAGGGCGCCTACTTCGGGAAAAACTGTTTTTT
CASSGPPGRLLREKLFF